This T cell receptor beta chain is drawn from a study of cytomegalovirus exposure and HLA in healthy donors (dated by TCRdb to about 2017). Turning to the overall study: In an earlier analysis of 587 of the donors, 250 to 350 Gb of sequence data and some 120 million unique TCR beta sequences from 150 million to 200 million T cells were reported. Among the roughly 410 genotyped donors, 75% to 90% belonged to the genetic ancestry cluster associated with self-reported Caucasian donors. Both class I and class II loci were covered by HLA typing, at four-digit resolution. Every discovery cohort repertoire had been produced on one sequencing platform. To predict cytomegalovirus infection status, the study brought together high-throughput TCR immunosequencing, statistical association of individual TCRs with disease status, and machine learning. A later genetic analysis took genome-wide SNP genotypes for about 65% of the 666 donors and used that subset as a discovery cohort. A later analysis re-analyzed previously published TCR beta repertoires from 666 donors and added high-resolution HLA genotyping to study TCR occurrence patterns. A separate validation cohort of over 95 different subjects was used in addition to the 666-subject first cohort. The later analysis used no new phenotypic data to find candidate immune exposures, relying instead on TCR beta sequences and their occurrence across donors. On average, roughly 250,000 unique TCR beta nucleotide sequences were sequenced per donor among fewer than 500 genotyped donors of the cohort, with about 19% of those sequences being non-productive. Using immunosequencing, the study profiled T cell repertoires from 666 subjects and related those repertoires to cytomegalovirus serostatus. Four or five DR-DQ haplotypes were handled as single units for association and clustering because linkage in the cohort was strong. Donor age, sex, ethnicity and CMV serostatus were collected together with the repertoire data. An earlier analysis of several hundred of the donors applied high-throughput TCR beta sequencing to assess whether each TCR beta V gene segment acted as functional or pseudogenic. An early release that covered about 640 HLA-typed donors contained approximately 320 gigabases of sequencing data and about 84 million unique TCR sequences. Typing coverage varied by locus: roughly 629-640 donors for A, B, C, DRB1 and DQB1; approximately 500 for DQA1; around 570 for DPA1; roughly 470 for DPB1. The aim of the study was to test whether cataloging public T cell receptors could identify signatures of past pathogen exposure. Beyond this particular receptor, the publication reports: The presence/absence analyses assumed that sequencing depth was roughly uniform across donors, and that assumption may not be true. Because counts were too low, seventeen rarely observed V segments, including chromosome 9 orphons, were excluded from the earlier analysis of several hundred of the donors. In a later analysis, several top co-occurrence clusters were reported to appear linked to parvovirus B19, influenza, CMV and Epstein-Barr virus. Strong co-occurrence of HLA alleles, especially DR and DQ, made assigning TCR associations to individual alleles difficult. The authors suggested that the approach could potentially be generalized to other disease states and immunological phenotypes. The study gave a list of roughly 150 TCR beta chains associated with cytomegalovirus. Most CMV-associated TCR beta chains appeared to be HLA-restricted in a later analysis, and the HLA associations seemed to be driven largely by CMV exposure. A later analysis found that TCR association rates varied across HLA loci, with DRB1 alleles showing the most associated TCRs and HLA-C alleles the fewest. A cluster of highly shared sequence variants was judged likely to be a technical artifact of the sequencing pipeline. HLA typing was unavailable for some donors at each locus, so association tests used only the typed subset. The 87-base-pair reads could not distinguish some IMGT-functional V segments, including TRBV6-2 and TRBV6-3, so those segments were excluded. Correlated functional status among segregating V segments might be attributable to linkage disequilibrium, but an unknown experimental factor could not be ruled out. This cohort had only TCR beta chains sequenced, and the lack of alpha or paired-chain data limited which features could be detected. At a false discovery rate of 0.05, a later analysis linked some 17,000 TCR beta sequences to specific HLA alleles. In an earlier analysis of some 540 of the donors, most TCR beta V segments appeared in productive rearrangements about 90% or about 30% of the time, broadly matching IMGT annotations. A further reported finding was that TCR beta sequences accurately predicted the HLA-A and HLA-B alleles for most subjects in the first cohort. The only immune exposure information available for the cohort was CMV serostatus. Three of the identified cytomegalovirus-associated TCR beta chains were confirmed in vitro to be specific for cytomegalovirus antigens. The classifier was reported to diagnose cytomegalovirus status with high specificity and sensitivity in both the original and validation cohorts. Across donors, most TCR sequences were observed very rarely, whereas some public TCRs were present in many individuals. In a later genetic analysis, a missense DCLRE1C variant was associated with V-gene and J-gene trimming of TCR beta chains, and the association was replicated in an independent cohort. Compared with the roughly 670-donor mean, donors in an Asian-associated ancestry cluster had fewer N-insertions in productive TCRs, according to a later genetic analysis. A later analysis found that HLA-associated TCR beta chains were more clonally expanded and had lower generation probabilities than equally common non-associated chains.

On this clone: What this receptor recognizes is not known. No base-level quality is on record; no much larger clone is a single base apart.

In total, approximately 690 healthy bone marrow donors made up the cohort. At the time of sampling, every cohort member was nominally healthy, though immune exposures that went unrecorded were likely present. The donor was CMV seronegative and was included in the group of a few hundred seronegative cohort members. Every donor gave a peripheral blood sample, and the peripheral blood mononuclear cells from that sample were used for TCR beta sequencing. The Qiagen DNeasy Blood Extraction Kit was used to extract genomic DNA from the blood cell samples. In the germline V gene (reference sequence), CDR1 corresponds to GTSNPN and CDR2 to SVGIG. The CDR3, from cysteine to phenylalanine, totals 15 residues. Only CDR3 DNA remains: 45 bases, in frame from the first base. Trimming leaves V shorter by 0 bases and J shorter by 5 bases, with the junction holding 7 bases beyond the gene matches. To prepare the library, the immunoSEQ multiplex PCR assay was applied. For the multiplex PCR, a mixture combining 60 forward primers for TCR Vbeta segments and 13 reverse primers for TCR Jbeta segments was used. Amplification of the CDR3 region of rearranged TCR beta genes was performed with a multiplex PCR assay on genomic DNA. Amplified TCR beta libraries were sequenced as 87-base-pair reads on the Illumina HiSeq System. Concerning the study's data processing: A later analysis counted tens of millions of unique TCR beta chains across the roughly 700 repertoires, and some 11 million of these chains were shared by at least two donors. To remove PCR and sequencing errors, raw reads were error-corrected and collapsed into unique sequences using a nearest-neighbor algorithm that merged closely related sequences. Alignment of CDR3 sequences to IMGT reference sequences was used to assign V, D and J gene segments. For a sequence to be retained, at least a six-nucleotide match to both a V gene segment and a J gene segment was required. Rearrangements were called productive when the CDR3 lacked stop codons and stayed in frame with V and J; all others were non-productive. CDR3 was defined according to IMGT convention as the region running from the second conserved V-encoded cysteine to the conserved J-encoded phenylalanine. The earlier analysis of 550 to 650 of the donors excluded any sequence lacking an unambiguous match to a single V gene segment. In an earlier analysis of 587 of the donors, V segments were called functional above 56.7% productive rearrangements and were called segregating when the between-donor standard deviation exceeded 5%. A statistical classification framework was built to diagnose cytomegalovirus status from the catalog of TCR beta chain sequences. V and J gene assignment, in a later analysis, came from comparing TCR nucleotide sequences with IMGT/GENE-DB human TR gene sequences. In a later analysis, CDR3 sequences and most-parsimonious VDJ recombination scenarios were assigned using the TCRdist pipeline. In a later analysis, each TCR beta chain was defined by its CDR3 amino acid sequence together with its V-gene family, and reads lacking a unique V-gene family were excluded. To address suspected cross-contamination and a sequencing artifact, a later analysis removed under 600 highly shared, low-generation-probability nucleotide sequences. In a later analysis, a clonal expansion index was calculated for each public chain from normalized within-repertoire ranks of inferred template counts. In a later analysis, generation probabilities were computed with a VDJ recombination model fitted to out-of-frame rearrangements, and the resulting probabilities were checked against IGoR. Hypergeometric tests were used in a later analysis to score TCR-TCR, TCR-HLA and TCR-CMV co-occurrence, with a repertoire-size bias correction applied to the TCR pairs. In a later analysis, false discovery rates were estimated by permuting HLA or CMV assignments 20 times. In a later analysis, co-occurring TCRs were grouped using DBSCAN, and TCRdist sequence similarity was added for clustering within HLA-allele-positive subsets. Repertoires with fewer than 30,000 or more than 120,000 public chains were left out of co-occurrence clustering, as were five repertoires with anomalous nucleotide sharing. TCRdb holds this immuneACCESS table with in-frame rearrangements only. Some clones are missing; in checked studies, unresolved V genes explain under half, and the rest has no known cause. The DNA gave D and trimming, while V, J and clone size come from that table. Within this sample are roughly 170,000 clones, with roughly 80% of them counted one time only. Roughly 0.69% of the sample lies in the top ten.

Here the chain combines TRBV30 and TRBJ2-7; a stretch of 10 junction bases matches TRBD1. The sequenced sample consisted of PBMCs. The TCR sequence derives from a woman aged 18-29 years in good health and CMV-seronegative. The DNA sequence is as follows: TGTGCCTGGAGTGTTCCCGGGACAGGGGTCCACGAGCAGTACTTC. Its amino acids are CAWSVPGTGVHEQYF.